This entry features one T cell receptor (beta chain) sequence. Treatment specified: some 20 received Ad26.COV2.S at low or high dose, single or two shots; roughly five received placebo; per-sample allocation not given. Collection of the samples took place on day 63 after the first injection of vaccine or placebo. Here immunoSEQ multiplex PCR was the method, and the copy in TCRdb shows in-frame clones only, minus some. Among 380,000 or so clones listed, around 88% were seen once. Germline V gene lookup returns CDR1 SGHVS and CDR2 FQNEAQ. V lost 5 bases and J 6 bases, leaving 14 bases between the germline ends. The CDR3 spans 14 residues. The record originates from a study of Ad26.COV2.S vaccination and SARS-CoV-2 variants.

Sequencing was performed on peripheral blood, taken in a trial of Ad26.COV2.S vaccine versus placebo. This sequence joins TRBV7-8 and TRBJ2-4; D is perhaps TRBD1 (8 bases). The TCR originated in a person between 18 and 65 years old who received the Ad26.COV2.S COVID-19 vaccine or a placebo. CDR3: CASSPYRGGNIQYF. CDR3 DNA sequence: TGTGCCAGCAGCCCTTACAGGGGGGGAAACATTCAGTACTTC. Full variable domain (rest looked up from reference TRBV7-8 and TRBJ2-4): GAGVSQSPRYKVAKRGQDVALRCDPISGHVSLFWYQQALGQGPEFLTYFQNEAQLDKSGLPSDRFFAERPEGSVSTLKIQRTQQEDSAVYLCASSPYRGGNIQYFGAGTRLSVL.